These 16 T cell receptor beta chains came from one sample sequenced in a study of cytomegalovirus exposure and HLA in healthy donors. Primers for the PCR totalled 60 Vbeta and 13 Jbeta. Sequencing used immunoSEQ multiplex PCR; TCRdb keeps in-frame clones, though not all of them. The repertoire holds about 140,000 clones, with around 78% as singletons. The sequencing sample was made of PBMCs. The receptors come from a woman between 18 and 29 years old in good health and CMV-seropositive.

This clone was observed a single time. V is TRBV2 and J is TRBJ1-5; possibly TRBD1 for D (5 bases). The CDR3 totals 16 residues. From germline, CDR1 is SNHLY and CDR2 FYNNEI. Deletions cut 8 bases from V and 4 bases from J, with 21 bases between. The CDR3 spells CASGGVARVENQPQHF. CDR3 nucleotides: TGTGCCAGCGGGGGGGTTGCCAGGGTTGAAAATCAGCCCCAGCATTTT.

The CDR3 is CASSPLPTGVPQHF. In DNA form, the CDR3 reads TGTGCCAGCAGCCCACTCCCGACAGGGGTGCCCCAGCATTTT. The chain recombines TRBV5-6 with TRBJ1-5; TRBD1 matches at 8 bases. This CDR3 is 14 amino acids long. V shed 4 bases and J 9 bases; nucleotides not matched to a gene: 9. The germline gives CDR1 SGHDT, CDR2 YYEEEE.

The gene calls are TRBV19 and TRBJ1-4; perhaps TRBD1 as D (6 bases). The CDR3 contains 16 residues. Per the germline V gene, CDR1 is LNHDA and CDR2 is SQIVND (reference sequence). V shed 5 bases and J shed 3 bases, with 16 bases lying between them. CDR3 in amino acids: CASSGRQAVANEKLFF. CDR3 nucleotides: TGTGCCAGTAGTGGCCGACAGGCCGTGGCTAATGAAAAACTGTTTTTT.

This chain connects TRBV10-3 to TRBJ1-6, with unresolved D. Trimming stripped 0 bases from V and 9 bases from J, with 12 bases between. Germline V lookup: CDR1 ENHRY, CDR2 SYGVKD. CDR3 length: 15 residues. CDR3 DNA: TGTGCCATCAGTGAGTCCACTATAGTGGCTTCACCCCTCCACTTT. It yields the protein CAISESTIVASPLHF.

This clone was observed a single time. The gene calls are TRBV5-5 and TRBJ2-3; weak D call: TRBD2 (6 bases). The CDR3 loop spans 14 amino acids. V was pared by 6 bases and J by 1 base, with 12 bases between. Germline V lookup: CDR1 SGHKS, CDR2 YYEKEE (reference sequence). Here the CDR3 DNA reads TGTGCCAGCAAGAGACTAGGGGGCACAGATACGCAGTATTTT. This codes for CASKRLGGTDTQYF.

This chain connects TRBV6-1 to TRBJ2-7, with D possibly TRBD1 on 5 matching bases. V gave up 1 base and J gave up 1 base, with 8 bases separating them. This CDR3 has 14 amino acids. Germline V lookup: CDR1 MNHNS, CDR2 SASEGT. CDR3 nucleotides: TGTGCCAGCAGTGAAGAAAGGGGATCCTACGAGCAGTACTTC. Amino acid sequence: CASSEERGSYEQYF.

The chain couples TRBV27 to TRBJ1-2; tentative D call: TRBD1 (6 bases). Germline CDR1 and CDR2: MNHEY and SMNVEV (reference sequence). The V end was cut by 9 bases, the J end by 3 bases, with 14 bases between. The CDR3 is made up of 13 amino acids. For the CDR3, the DNA is TGTGCCAGGTTGCGGCGGACAGACTATGGCTACACCTTC. Its protein is CARLRRTDYGYTF.

The CDR3, as DNA: TGCGCCAGCAGCCAAGATTCGGTTCCAGGGGCTGGAAACACCATATATTTT. Translating it yields CASSQDSVPGAGNTIYF. V usage is TRBV4-3 and J usage is TRBJ1-3; weak D call: TRBD1 (6 bases). Germline CDR1 is LGHNA and CDR2 is YSLEER. V was shortened by 0 bases and J by 2 bases, with 14 bases between the two germline ends. This CDR3 has 17 residues.

V usage is TRBV7-2 and J usage is TRBJ2-7; D might be TRBD1 (6 bases). From germline, CDR1 is SGHTA and CDR2 FQGNSA. The CDR3 has 12 residues. Deletions cut 5 bases from V and 3 bases from J, with 8 bases between. The CDR3 loop reads CASSIQGYEQYF. The CDR3 DNA reads as TGTGCCAGCAGCATACAGGGCTACGAGCAGTACTTC.

The rearrangement links TRBV10-3 to TRBJ2-7; 8 bases are shared with TRBD2. The CDR3 sequence is 16 residues long. CDR1 and CDR2 (germline): ENHRY, SYGVKD. V was clipped by 6 bases and J by 2 bases; unmatched bases: 12. CDR3 region: CAISRTSTLDTYEQYF. The CDR3 DNA sequence: TGTGCCATCAGCCGGACTAGCACTCTGGACACCTACGAGCAGTACTTC.

This clone showed up just a few times. The rearrangement joins TRBV5-1 to TRBJ2-2; D unclear. The CDR3 spans 12 residues. Trimming left V 0 bases short and J 6 bases short, with 3 bases between. CDR1 and CDR2 (germline): SGHRS, YFSETQ. The CDR3 protein is CASSLGAGELFF. The CDR3 nucleotides read TGCGCCAGCAGCTTGGGAGCCGGGGAGCTGTTTTTT. Using reference TRBV5-1 and TRBJ2-2 for the parts outside the CDR3, the full variable domain is KAGVTQTPRYLIKTRGQQVTLSCSPISGHRSVSWYQQTPGQGLQFLFEYFSETQRNKGNFPGRFSGRQFSNSRSEMNVSTLELGDSALYLCASSLGAGELFFGEGSRLTVL.

The rearrangement links TRBV7-9 to TRBJ1-1; D not resolved. CDR1 is SEHNR, CDR2 FQNEAQ, per germline (reference sequence). The CDR3 extends over 15 amino acids. The germline V and J ends were trimmed by 3 bases and 2 bases, with 13 bases remaining between them. DNA for the CDR3: TGTGCCAGCAGCTTTTTGGCTCAGGCAAACACTGAAGCTTTCTTT. Protein sequence: CASSFLAQANTEAFF.

The chain links TRBV7-9 to TRBJ2-3, with 8 nucleotides matching TRBD2. The germline gives CDR1 SEHNR, CDR2 FQNEAQ (reference sequence). V was pared by 4 bases and J by 1 base, with 4 bases of the junction left unmatched. This CDR3 spans 15 amino acids. Here the CDR3 reads CASSSAGGGTDTQYF. CDR3 coding DNA: TGTGCCAGCAGCTCGGCGGGGGGAGGCACAGATACGCAGTATTTT.

This chain links TRBV7-8 with TRBJ2-7, with D perhaps matching TRBD2 (5 bases). The CDR3 is 16 amino acids. The V gene lost 1 base and the J gene lost 5 bases, with 18 bases spanning the gap. Germline loops: CDR1 SGHVS, CDR2 FQNEAQ. CDR3 sequence (DNA): TGTGCCAGCAGCTTAGGAAGGACCTACGGAGGCAACGAGCAGTACTTC. Protein: CASSLGRTYGGNEQYF.

The genes are TRBV19 and TRBJ2-1; 10 bases agree with TRBD2. This CDR3 has 20 amino acids. Germline assignment: CDR1 LNHDA and CDR2 SQIVND (reference sequence). V lost 1 base to trimming and J lost 2 bases; unmatched junction nucleotides: 14. The CDR3 protein is CASSIGRSSGGAGTYNEQFF. The CDR3 DNA reads as TGTGCCAGTAGTATAGGAAGGTCTAGCGGGGGCGCGGGGACCTACAATGAGCAGTTCTTC.

This chain joins TRBV5-4 and TRBJ1-1; 8 bases fit TRBD1. The junction had 7 bases not matched to a gene; V was cut back by 4 bases and J by 5 bases. The CDR3 length is 14 residues. CDR1 is SGHNT and CDR2 is YYREEE in the germline V gene (reference sequence). CDR3 nucleotide sequence: TGTGCCAGCAGCCCAGTCGACAGGGGAACTGAAGCTTTCTTT. This gives the protein CASSPVDRGTEAFF.